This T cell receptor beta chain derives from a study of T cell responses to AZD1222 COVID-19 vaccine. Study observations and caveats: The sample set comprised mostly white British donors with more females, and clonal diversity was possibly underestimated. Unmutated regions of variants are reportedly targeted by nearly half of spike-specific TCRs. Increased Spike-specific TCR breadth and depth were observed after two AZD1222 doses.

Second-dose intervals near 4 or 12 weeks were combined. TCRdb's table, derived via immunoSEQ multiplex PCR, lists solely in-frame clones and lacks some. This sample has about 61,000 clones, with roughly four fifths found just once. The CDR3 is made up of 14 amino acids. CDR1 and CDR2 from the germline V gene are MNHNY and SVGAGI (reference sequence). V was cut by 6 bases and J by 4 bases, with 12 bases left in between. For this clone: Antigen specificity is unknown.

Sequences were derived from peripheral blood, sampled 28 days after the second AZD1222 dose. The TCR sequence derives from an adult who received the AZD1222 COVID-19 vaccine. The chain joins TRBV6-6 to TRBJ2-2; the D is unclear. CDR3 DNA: TGTGCCAGCAGCACCCTTGGTGGCACCGGGGAGCTGTTTTTT. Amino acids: CASSTLGGTGELFF.